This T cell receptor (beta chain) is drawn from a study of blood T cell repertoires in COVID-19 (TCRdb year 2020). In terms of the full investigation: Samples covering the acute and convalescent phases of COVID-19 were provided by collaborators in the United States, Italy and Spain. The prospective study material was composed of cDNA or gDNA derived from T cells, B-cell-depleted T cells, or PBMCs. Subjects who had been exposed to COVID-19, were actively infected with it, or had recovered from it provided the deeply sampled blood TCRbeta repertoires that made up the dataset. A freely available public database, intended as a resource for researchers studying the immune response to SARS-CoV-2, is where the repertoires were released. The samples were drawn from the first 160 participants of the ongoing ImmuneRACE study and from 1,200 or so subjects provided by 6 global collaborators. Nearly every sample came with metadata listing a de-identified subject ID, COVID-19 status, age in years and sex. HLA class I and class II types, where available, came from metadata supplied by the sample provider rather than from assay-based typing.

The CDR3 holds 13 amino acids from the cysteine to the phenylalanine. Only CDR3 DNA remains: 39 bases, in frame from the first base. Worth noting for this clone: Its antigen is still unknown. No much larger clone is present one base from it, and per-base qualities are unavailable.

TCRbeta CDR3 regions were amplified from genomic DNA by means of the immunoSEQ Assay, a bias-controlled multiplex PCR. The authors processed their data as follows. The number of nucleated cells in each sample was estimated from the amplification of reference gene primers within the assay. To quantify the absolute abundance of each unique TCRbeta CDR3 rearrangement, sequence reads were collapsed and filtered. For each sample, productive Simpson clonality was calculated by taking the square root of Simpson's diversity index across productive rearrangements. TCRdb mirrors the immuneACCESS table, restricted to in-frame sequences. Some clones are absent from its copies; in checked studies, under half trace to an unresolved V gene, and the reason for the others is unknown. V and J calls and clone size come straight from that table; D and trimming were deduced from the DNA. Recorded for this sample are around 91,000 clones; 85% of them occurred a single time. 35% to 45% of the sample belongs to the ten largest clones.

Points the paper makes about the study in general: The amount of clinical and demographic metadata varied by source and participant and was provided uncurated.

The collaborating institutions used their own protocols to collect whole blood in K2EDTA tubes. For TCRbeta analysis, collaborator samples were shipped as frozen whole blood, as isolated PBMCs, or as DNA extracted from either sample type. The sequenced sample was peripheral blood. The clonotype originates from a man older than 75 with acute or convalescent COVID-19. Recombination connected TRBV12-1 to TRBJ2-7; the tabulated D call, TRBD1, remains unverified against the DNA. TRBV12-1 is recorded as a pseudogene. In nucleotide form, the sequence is TGTGCCAGACTGGGGCACGACTCCTACGAGCAGTACTTC. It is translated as CARLGHDSYEQYF.